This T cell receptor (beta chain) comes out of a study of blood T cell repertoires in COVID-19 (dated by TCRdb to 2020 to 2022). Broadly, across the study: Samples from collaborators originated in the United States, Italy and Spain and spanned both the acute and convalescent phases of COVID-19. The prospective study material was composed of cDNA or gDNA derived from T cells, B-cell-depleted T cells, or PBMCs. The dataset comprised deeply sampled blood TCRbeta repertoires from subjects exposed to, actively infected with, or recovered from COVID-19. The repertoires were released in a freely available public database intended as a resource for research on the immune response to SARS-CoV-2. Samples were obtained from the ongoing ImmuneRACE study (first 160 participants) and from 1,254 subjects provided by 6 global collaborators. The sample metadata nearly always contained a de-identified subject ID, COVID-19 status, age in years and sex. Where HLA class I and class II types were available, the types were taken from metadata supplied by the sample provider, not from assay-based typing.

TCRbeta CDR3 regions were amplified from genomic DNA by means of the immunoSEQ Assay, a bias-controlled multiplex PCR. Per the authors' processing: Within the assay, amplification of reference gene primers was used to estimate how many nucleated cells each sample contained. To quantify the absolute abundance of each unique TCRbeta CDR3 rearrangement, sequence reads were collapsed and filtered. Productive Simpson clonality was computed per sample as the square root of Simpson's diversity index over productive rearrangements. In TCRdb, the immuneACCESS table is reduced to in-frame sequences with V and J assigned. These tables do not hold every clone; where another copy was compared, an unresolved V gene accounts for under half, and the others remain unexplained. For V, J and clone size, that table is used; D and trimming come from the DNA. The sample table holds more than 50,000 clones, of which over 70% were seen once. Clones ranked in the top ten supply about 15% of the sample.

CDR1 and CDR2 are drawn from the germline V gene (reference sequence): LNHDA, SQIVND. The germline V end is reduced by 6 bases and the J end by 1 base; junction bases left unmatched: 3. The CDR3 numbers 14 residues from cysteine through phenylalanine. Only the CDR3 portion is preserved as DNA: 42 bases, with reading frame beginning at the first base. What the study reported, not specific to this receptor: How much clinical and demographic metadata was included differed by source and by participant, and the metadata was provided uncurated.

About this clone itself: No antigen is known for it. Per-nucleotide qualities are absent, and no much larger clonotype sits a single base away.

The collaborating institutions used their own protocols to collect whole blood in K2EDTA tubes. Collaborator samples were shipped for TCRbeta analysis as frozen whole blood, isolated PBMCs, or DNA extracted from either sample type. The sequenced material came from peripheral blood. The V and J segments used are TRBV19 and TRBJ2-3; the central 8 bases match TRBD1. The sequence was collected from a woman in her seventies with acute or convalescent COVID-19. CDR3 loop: CASSDRGRTDTQYF. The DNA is TGTGCCAGTAGCGACAGGGGACGCACAGATACGCAGTATTTT.